These 6 T cell receptor beta chains were sequenced from one sample in a study of vaccination and CD4 T cells after COVID-19. Sequenced with the Oncomine TCR Beta short-read assay was DNA taken from cultured CD4+ T cells. Each CDR3 protein is one row after TCRdb ran MiXCR on the PCR reads. The top ten hold about 12% of the sample, which has roughly 16,000 distinct CDR3 sequences, roughly three fifths seen once. Their recognized antigens are unknown. Treatment denoted: approximately nine-day PBMC culture with coronavirus spike peptide pools or control peptides (ViraFEST assay). Sample: CD4+ T cells from blood, cultured in vitro. These receptors were collected from a human donor who had recovered from COVID-19.

The rearrangement uses TRBV2 and TRBJ2-1; the match to TRBD2 covers 11 bases. V shed 4 bases, J shed 9 bases, and the junction held 8 bases outside the gene matches. This CDR3 has 15 residues. CDR1 is SNHLY, CDR2 FYNNEI, per germline. CDR3 nucleotides: TGTGCCAGCAGTGTTTATAGCGGGAGGGCCAGTGAGCAGTTCTTC. Translation gives CASSVYSGRASEQFF.

The chain employs TRBV6-1 and TRBJ1-5; TRBD1 agrees at 7 bases. The ends lost 7 bases at V and 3 bases at J; junction bases unmatched: 9. Germline V gene lookup returns CDR1 MNHNS and CDR2 SASEGT. This CDR3 spans 15 amino acids. The CDR3 sequence is CASTDQTGNNQPQHF. CDR3 bases: TGTGCCAGCACCGATCAGACAGGGAACAATCAGCCCCAGCATTTT.

The CDR3 is CSALDPGQGAWFNQPQHF. The CDR3 DNA reads TGCAGTGCTCTAGACCCGGGACAGGGGGCCTGGTTCAATCAGCCCCAGCATTTT. The rearrangement joins TRBV20-1 to TRBJ1-5, with 12 bases matching TRBD1. V lost 5 bases to trimming and J lost 3 bases; unmatched junction nucleotides: 14. This CDR3 contains 18 residues. Germline lookup yields CDR1 DFQATT and CDR2 SNEGSKA (reference sequence).

The chain carries TRBV20-1 and TRBJ1-1; D not resolved. The length of the CDR3 is 15 residues. Germline lookup yields CDR1 DFQATT and CDR2 SNEGSKA (reference sequence). V lost 5 bases, J lost 1 base, and 17 bases lay in between. The CDR3 DNA sequence: TGCAGTGCTCCTCGCTACCACACAAGGAACACTGAAGCTTTCTTT. Translated, it gives CSAPRYHTRNTEAFF.

This clonotype was detected a few times. This chain uses TRBV4-1 with TRBJ1-5; D is ambiguous. The germline gives CDR1 MGHRA, CDR2 YSYEKL. There are 18 residues in the CDR3. V was shortened by 0 bases and J by 6 bases, with 21 bases between the two germline ends. Written as DNA, the CDR3 is TGCGCCAGCAGCCAAGATTCCCGTGCCGTGGGTCTACGTCAGCCCCAGCATTTT. This translates into CASSQDSRAVGLRQPQHF.

The table lists this clonotype with a few counts. This chain connects TRBV2 to TRBJ1-1; D is perhaps TRBD1 (5 bases). V was clipped by 7 bases and J by 7 bases, with 16 bases between them. Germline V lookup: CDR1 SNHLY, CDR2 FYNNEI. The CDR3 spans 13 residues. As DNA, the CDR3 is TGTGCCAGCAACGCTCAGGGATCACATGAAGCTTTCTTT. This codes for CASNAQGSHEAFF.